Listed below are T cell receptor beta chains from one sample, sequenced in a study of cytomegalovirus exposure and HLA in healthy donors. Clones were read by immunoSEQ multiplex PCR, and TCRdb kept only the in-frame ones, dropping some. The sample yields 100,000 to 150,000 clones, roughly four fifths seen once. Specimen: PBMCs. These receptors originate from a woman aged 40 to 50 in good health and CMV-seropositive. Both conserved end residues are part of each CDR3. Each record gives: V gene, D gene, J gene, CDR3 protein. D genes are given only for firm matches.

>TRBV28|-|TRBJ1-1
CASSLWDRTNTEAFF
>TRBV28|TRBD2|TRBJ2-7
CASSLFWDRSPGTSGISYEQYF
>TRBV19|-|TRBJ1-2
CASSDRNYGYTF
>TRBV19|TRBD2|TRBJ2-5
CASSTGLAGKGSRETQYF
>TRBV5-1|TRBD1|TRBJ1-1
CASSAGTGGMNTEAFF
>TRBV9|TRBD2|TRBJ2-7
CASSAHRLAAFSEQYF
>TRBV28|-|TRBJ2-4
CASSLRGGRNIQYF
>TRBV11-2|TRBD2|TRBJ2-1
CASSLSGRFYNEQFF
>TRBV19|-|TRBJ2-7
CASSGNREGSYEQYF
>TRBV15|TRBD2|TRBJ2-7
CATSTLAGVSGEQYF
>TRBV29-1|TRBD1|TRBJ1-5
CSVIQTGGGNQPQHF
>TRBV19|-|TRBJ1-2
CASRPSGGDYGYTF
>TRBV27|-|TRBJ2-2
CASSLYGGGNTGELFF
>TRBV27|-|TRBJ1-5
CASSPSSDNQPQHF
>TRBV28|TRBD1|TRBJ1-2
CASSLTGGGGYTF
>TRBV6-5|-|TRBJ1-1
CASSYSQGITEAFF
>TRBV9|TRBD1|TRBJ1-2
CASSRDREDGYTF
>TRBV2|TRBD2|TRBJ2-1
CASRKGLADSEIYNEQFF
>TRBV7-2|TRBD2|TRBJ2-5
CASSPSGAGFQETQYF
>TRBV9|TRBD2|TRBJ2-1
CASSVGTSVYNEQFF
>TRBV27|-|TRBJ1-4
CASSTYRYNEKLFF
>TRBV19|TRBD2|TRBJ2-3
CASSPSGRADTQYF
>TRBV7-6|TRBD2|TRBJ2-7
CASSLGLAESSYEQYF
>TRBV4-1|TRBD1|TRBJ2-5
CASSGQGNLQETQYF
>TRBV28|TRBD2|TRBJ2-2
CAGGVAEANTGELFF
>TRBV5-4|-|TRBJ2-5
CASSLGARVETQYF
>TRBV27|TRBD2|TRBJ2-7
CASSPSPSGIYEQYF
>TRBV18|TRBD2|TRBJ2-5
CASSPILSGRGETQYF
>TRBV6-1|TRBD2|TRBJ2-1
CASTERGYNEQFF
>TRBV7-2|TRBD2|TRBJ2-2
CASTEIAGGPGELFF
>TRBV5-4|TRBD2|TRBJ2-7
CASSSTSGRVDEQYF
>TRBV7-6|-|TRBJ2-1
CASSLEDDEQFF
>TRBV10-1|TRBD1|TRBJ1-2
CASSSGQGSDGYTF
>TRBV4-3|-|TRBJ2-2
CASSQDSQTATGELFF
>TRBV19|-|TRBJ2-2
CASGGWELTGELFF
>TRBV30|-|TRBJ2-1
CAWARDNPWGEQFF
>TRBV11-2|-|TRBJ2-1
CASSAQGSREQFF
>TRBV5-1|-|TRBJ2-3
CASSLGGGTDTQYF
>TRBV2|TRBD1|TRBJ1-3
CASITHPGTAGNTIYF
>TRBV7-3|-|TRBJ2-1
CASSRAGPPFNEQFF
>TRBV9|TRBD2|TRBJ2-1
CASSAIAGASNEQFF
>TRBV6-5|-|TRBJ1-4
CASSYSEAHEKLFF
>TRBV28|TRBD2|TRBJ2-7
CASSASGSSYEQYF
>TRBV10-1|TRBD1|TRBJ2-3
CASSESRGHTDTQYF
>TRBV2|-|TRBJ2-1
CASNLGTVYNEQFF
>TRBV4-1|-|TRBJ1-2
CASSHSRGIVYGYTF
>TRBV12-5|TRBD1|TRBJ1-3
CASGSGQGRNTIYF
>TRBV6-1|-|TRBJ2-7
CASSEDSLYEQYF
>TRBV27|TRBD1|TRBJ1-5
CASSQGQGDRPQHF
>TRBV27|TRBD2|TRBJ2-3
CASSPGAGVLTDTQYF
>TRBV27|TRBD2|TRBJ2-3
CASSLSWTSVADTQYF
>TRBV15|TRBD1|TRBJ1-1
CATRDRGNTEAFF
>TRBV10-3|TRBD2|TRBJ2-2
CASRLASNANTGELFF